Only a few counts were recorded for the clone carrying this T cell receptor (beta chain). Its antigen is as yet unknown. The source of the sample is a study of beta chain features in type 1 diabetes. General study results and limits: There was a moderate but significant shortening of TCRB CDR3s in all four CD4+ subsets of Type 1 diabetes patients.

Every isolated RNA sample was fully reverse transcribed, so sequencing captured expressed TCRB transcripts. Here immunoSEQ multiplex PCR was the method, and the copy in TCRdb shows in-frame clones only, minus some. In the table there are more than 95,000 clones, around 16% of which are singletons. This CDR3 spans 14 amino acids. Germline assignment: CDR1 SGHRS and CDR2 YFSETQ. V lost 1 base, J lost 2 bases, and 8 bases lay in between. The clonotype originates from a man younger than 35 with type 1 diabetes. The sample comprised central memory CD4+ T cells from blood. V usage is TRBV5-1 and J usage is TRBJ2-3; D gene unclear. The CDR3 region has the DNA TGCGCCAGCAGCTTGACCAGGACCACAGATACGCAGTATTTT. It is translated as CASSLTRTTDTQYF.